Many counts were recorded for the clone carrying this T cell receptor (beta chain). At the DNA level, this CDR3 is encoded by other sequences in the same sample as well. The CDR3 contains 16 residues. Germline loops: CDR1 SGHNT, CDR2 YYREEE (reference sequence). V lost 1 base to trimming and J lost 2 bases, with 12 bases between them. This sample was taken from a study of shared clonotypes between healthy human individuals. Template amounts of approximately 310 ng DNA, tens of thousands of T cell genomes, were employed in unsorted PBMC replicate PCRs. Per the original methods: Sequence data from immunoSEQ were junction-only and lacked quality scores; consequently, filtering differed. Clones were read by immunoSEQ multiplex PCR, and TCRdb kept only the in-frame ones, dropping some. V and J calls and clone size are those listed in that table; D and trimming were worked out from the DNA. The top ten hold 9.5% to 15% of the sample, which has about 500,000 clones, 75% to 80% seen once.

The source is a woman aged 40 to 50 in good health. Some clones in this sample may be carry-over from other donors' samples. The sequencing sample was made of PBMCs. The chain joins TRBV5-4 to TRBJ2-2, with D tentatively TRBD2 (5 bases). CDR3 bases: TGTGCCAGCAGCTTGCCGGGAAACCCAAACACCGGGGAGCTGTTTTTT. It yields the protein CASSLPGNPNTGELFF. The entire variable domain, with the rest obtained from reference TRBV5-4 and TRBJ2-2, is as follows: ETGVTQSPTHLIKTRGQQVTLRCSSQSGHNTVSWYQQALGQGPQFIFQYYREEENGRGNFPPRFSGLQFPNYSSELNVNALELDDSALYLCASSLPGNPNTGELFFGEGSRLTVL.